This TCR beta chain stems from a study of blood T cell repertoires in COVID-19 (dated by TCRdb to the early 2020s). For the study in its entirety: The collaborator samples originated in the United States, Italy and Spain and spanned the acute and convalescent phases of COVID-19. Sample metadata almost always included a de-identified subject ID, COVID-19 status, age in years and sex. The repertoires were released in a freely available public database meant as a resource for research on the immune response to SARS-CoV-2. The samples were drawn from two sources: the first 160 participants of the ongoing ImmuneRACE study, and approximately 1,300 subjects contributed by 6 global collaborators. The prospective study material was composed of cDNA or gDNA derived from T cells, B-cell-depleted T cells, or PBMCs. HLA class I and class II types, where available, came from metadata supplied by the sample provider rather than from assay-based typing. Subjects who had been exposed to COVID-19, were actively infected with it, or had recovered from it provided the deeply sampled blood TCRbeta repertoires that made up the dataset.

Whole blood was collected in K2EDTA tubes by collaborating institutions according to the institutions' own protocols. Collaborator samples were shipped for TCRbeta analysis as frozen whole blood, isolated PBMCs, or DNA extracted from either sample type. Notes on this clone: It has no known antigen specificity. No much larger clonotype is one base removed from it; base qualities were not supplied.

On the study overall, not on this receptor specifically: The quantity of clinical and demographic metadata differed by source and by participant and was supplied without curation.

Counted from cysteine to phenylalanine, this CDR3 has 14 amino acids. The only DNA kept is the CDR3, 42 bases in frame from the first base. V is pared back by 0 bases and J by 4 bases, with 7 bases lying between the germline termini. Reading the germline V gene gives CDR1 KGHSH and CDR2 LQKENI. The immunoSEQ Assay, a bias-controlled multiplex PCR, was used to amplify TCRbeta CDR3 regions from genomic DNA. Processing in the source paper ran as follows. Nucleated cell counts per sample were estimated from amplification of reference gene primers within the assay. To quantify the absolute abundance of each unique TCRbeta CDR3 rearrangement, sequence reads were collapsed and filtered. For each sample, productive Simpson clonality was calculated as the square root of Simpson's diversity index over productive rearrangements. Drawn from immuneACCESS, this table holds only the in-frame rearrangements with V and J called that TCRdb kept. Clones are partly lost; checked studies trace under half to an unresolved V gene and leave the rest unexplained. V, J and clone size derive from that table, while D and trimming were established from the DNA sequence. This sample holds tens of thousands of clones; 90% were observed only once. 4% to 6.5% of the sample lies in the top ten.

In this chain, TRBV18 is recombined with TRBJ1-3; the D gene assignment is ambiguous. The sequencing sample was made of peripheral blood. The sequence came from a man aged 50-59 years with acute or convalescent COVID-19. The CDR3 protein sequence reads: CASSPPSRGNTIYF. In nucleotides, the sequence is TGTGCCAGCTCACCACCGAGCCGGGGAAACACCATATATTTT.